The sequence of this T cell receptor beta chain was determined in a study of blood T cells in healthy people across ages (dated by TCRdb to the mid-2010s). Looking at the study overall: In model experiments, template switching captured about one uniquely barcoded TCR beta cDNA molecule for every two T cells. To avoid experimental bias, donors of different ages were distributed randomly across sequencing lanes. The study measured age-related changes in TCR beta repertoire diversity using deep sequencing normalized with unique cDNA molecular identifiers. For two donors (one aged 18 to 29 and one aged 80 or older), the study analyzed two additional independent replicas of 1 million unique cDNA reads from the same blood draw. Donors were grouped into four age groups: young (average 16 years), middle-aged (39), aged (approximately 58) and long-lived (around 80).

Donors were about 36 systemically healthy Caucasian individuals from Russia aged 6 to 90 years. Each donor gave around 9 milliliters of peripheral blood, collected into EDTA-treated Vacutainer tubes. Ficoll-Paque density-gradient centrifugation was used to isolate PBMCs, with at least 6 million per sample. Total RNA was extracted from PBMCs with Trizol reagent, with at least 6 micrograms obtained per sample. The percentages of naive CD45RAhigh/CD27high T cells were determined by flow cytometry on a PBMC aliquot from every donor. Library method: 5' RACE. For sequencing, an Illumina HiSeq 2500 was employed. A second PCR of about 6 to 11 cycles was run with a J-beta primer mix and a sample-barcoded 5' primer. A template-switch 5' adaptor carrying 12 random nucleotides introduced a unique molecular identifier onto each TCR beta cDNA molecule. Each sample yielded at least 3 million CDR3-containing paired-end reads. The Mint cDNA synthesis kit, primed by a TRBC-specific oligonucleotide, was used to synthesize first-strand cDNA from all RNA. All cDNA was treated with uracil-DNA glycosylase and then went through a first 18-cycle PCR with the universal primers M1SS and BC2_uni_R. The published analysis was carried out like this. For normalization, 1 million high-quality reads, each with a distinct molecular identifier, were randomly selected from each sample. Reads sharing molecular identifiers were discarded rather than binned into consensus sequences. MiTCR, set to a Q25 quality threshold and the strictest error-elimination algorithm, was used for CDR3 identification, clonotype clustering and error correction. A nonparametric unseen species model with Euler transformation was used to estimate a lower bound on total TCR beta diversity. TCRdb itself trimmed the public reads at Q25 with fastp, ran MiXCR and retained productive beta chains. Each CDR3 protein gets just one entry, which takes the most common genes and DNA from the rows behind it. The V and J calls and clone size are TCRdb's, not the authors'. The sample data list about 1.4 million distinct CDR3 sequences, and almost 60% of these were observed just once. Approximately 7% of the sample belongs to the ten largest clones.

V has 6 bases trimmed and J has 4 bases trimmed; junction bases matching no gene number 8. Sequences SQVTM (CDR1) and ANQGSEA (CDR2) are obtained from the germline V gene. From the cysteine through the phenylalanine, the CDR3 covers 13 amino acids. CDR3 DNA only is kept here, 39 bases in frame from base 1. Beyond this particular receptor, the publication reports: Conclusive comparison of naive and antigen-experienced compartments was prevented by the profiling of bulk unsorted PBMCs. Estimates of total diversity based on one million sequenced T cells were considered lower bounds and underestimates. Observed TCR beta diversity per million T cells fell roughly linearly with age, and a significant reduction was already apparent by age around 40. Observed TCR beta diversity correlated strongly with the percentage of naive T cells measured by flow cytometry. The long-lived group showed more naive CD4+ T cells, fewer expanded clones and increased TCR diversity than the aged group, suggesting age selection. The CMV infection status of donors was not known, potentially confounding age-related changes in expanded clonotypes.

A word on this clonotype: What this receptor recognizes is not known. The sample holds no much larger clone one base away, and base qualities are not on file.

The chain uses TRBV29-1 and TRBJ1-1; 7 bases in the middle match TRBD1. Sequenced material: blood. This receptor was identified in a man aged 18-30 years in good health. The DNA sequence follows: TGCAGCGTCCCTAACAGGGGTGGCACTGAAGCTTTCTTT. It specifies CSVPNRGGTEAFF.